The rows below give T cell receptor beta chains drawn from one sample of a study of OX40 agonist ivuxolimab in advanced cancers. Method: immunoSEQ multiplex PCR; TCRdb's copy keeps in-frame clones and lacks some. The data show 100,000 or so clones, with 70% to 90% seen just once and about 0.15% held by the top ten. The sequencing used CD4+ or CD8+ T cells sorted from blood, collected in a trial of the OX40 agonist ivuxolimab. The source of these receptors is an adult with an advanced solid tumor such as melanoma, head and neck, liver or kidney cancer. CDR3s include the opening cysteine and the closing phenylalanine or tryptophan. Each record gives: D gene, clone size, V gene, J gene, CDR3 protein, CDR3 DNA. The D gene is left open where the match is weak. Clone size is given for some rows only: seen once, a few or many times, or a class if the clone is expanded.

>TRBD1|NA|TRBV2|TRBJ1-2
CAMMGQAISGGYTF
TGTGCCATGATGGGACAGGCAATTTCGGGTGGCTACACCTTC
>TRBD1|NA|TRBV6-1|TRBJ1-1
CASSEPGGVTEAFF
TGTGCCAGCAGTGAACCAGGGGGGGTCACTGAAGCTTTCTTT
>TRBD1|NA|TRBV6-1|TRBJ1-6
CASSDPGTGIGNSPLHF
TGTGCCAGCAGTGACCCCGGGACAGGGATAGGTAATTCACCCCTCCACTTT
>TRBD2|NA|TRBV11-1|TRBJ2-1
CASSPPTGRNNEQFF
TGTGCCAGCAGCCCTCCCACCGGGAGGAACAATGAGCAGTTCTTC
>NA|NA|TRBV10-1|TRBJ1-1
CASSGRLGEAFF
TGCGCCAGCAGTGGCAGGTTAGGTGAAGCTTTCTTT
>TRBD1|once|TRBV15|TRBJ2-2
CATSRDRGQAGELFF
TGTGCCACCAGCAGAGATCGGGGACAGGCAGGGGAGCTGTTTTTT
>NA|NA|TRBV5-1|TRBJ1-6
CASSLWQINSPLHF
TGCGCCAGCAGCTTGTGGCAGATTAATTCACCCCTCCACTTT
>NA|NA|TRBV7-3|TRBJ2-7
CASSFLPGDEQYF
TGTGCCAGCAGCTTCCTCCCAGGAGACGAGCAGTACTTC
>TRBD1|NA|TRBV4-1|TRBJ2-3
CASSRLPGQGIADTQYF
TGCGCCAGCAGCCGCCTACCGGGACAGGGGATTGCAGATACGCAGTATTTT
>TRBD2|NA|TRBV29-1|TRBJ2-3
CSVDLAGGPGTQYF
TGCAGCGTTGATTTAGCGGGGGGACCAGGGACGCAGTATTTT
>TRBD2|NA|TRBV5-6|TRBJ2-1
CASSRSGRVYNEQFF
TGTGCCAGCAGCCGCAGCGGGAGGGTTTACAATGAGCAGTTCTTC
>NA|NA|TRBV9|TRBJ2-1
CASSATRTGTRDEQFF
TGTGCCAGCAGCGCCACCCGGACGGGGACTCGTGATGAGCAGTTCTTC
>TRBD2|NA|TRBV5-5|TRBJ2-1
CASSLSGGTYNEQFF
TGTGCCAGCAGCTTAAGCGGGGGGACGTACAATGAGCAGTTCTTC
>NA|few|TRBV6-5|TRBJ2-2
CASRVIPGAELFF
TGTGCCAGCAGGGTCATACCCGGGGCGGAGCTGTTTTTT
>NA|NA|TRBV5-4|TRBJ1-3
CASSLGTLSGNTIYF
TGTGCCAGCAGCTTGGGCACCCTCTCTGGAAACACCATATATTTT
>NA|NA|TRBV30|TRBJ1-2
CAWSVPGGYTF
TGTGCCTGGAGTGTACCGGGTGGCTACACCTTC
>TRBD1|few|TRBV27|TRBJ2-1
CASSFLPGTGGREQFF
TGTGCCAGCAGTTTCCTACCCGGGACAGGGGGACGTGAGCAGTTCTTC
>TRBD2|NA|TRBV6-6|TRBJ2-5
CASSLAGGKETQYF
TGTGCCAGCAGTCTAGCGGGAGGTAAAGAGACCCAGTACTTC
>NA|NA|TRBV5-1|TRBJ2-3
CASSDRTDTQYF
TGCGCCAGCAGCGACCGCACAGATACGCAGTATTTT
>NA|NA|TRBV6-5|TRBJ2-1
CASSSRSSSSYNEQFF
TGTGCCAGCAGTTCGCGCAGCAGCAGCTCCTACAATGAGCAGTTCTTC
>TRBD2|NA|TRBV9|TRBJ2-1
CASSVDSGLAGFAQFF
TGTGCCAGCAGCGTAGATTCGGGACTAGCGGGGTTCGCGCAGTTCTTC
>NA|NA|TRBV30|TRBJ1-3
CAWSWSSGNTIYF
TGTGCCTGGAGTTGGAGCTCTGGAAACACCATATATTTT
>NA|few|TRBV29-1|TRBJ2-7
CSVVGPGRHGEQYF
TGCAGCGTGGTAGGGCCGGGTCGTCATGGCGAGCAGTACTTC
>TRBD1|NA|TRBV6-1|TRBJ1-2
CASRGTGGDYGYTF
TGTGCCAGCAGAGGGACAGGGGGGGACTATGGCTACACCTTC
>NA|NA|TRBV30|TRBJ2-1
CAWSPPGLRHGEQFF
TGTGCCTGGAGCCCGCCGGGACTCCGCCACGGTGAGCAGTTCTTC
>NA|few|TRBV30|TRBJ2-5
CAWSVNWGTQYF
TGTGCCTGGAGTGTAAACTGGGGGACCCAGTACTTC
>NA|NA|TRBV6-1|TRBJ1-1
CASSAFGGNTEAFF
TGTGCCAGCAGTGCATTTGGGGGGAACACTGAAGCTTTCTTT
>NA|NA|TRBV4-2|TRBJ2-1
CASSQDLGGGENEQFF
TGTGCCAGCAGCCAAGATCTAGGGGGCGGGGAGAATGAGCAGTTCTTC
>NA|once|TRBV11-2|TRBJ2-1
CASSFFSNEQFF
TGTGCCAGCAGCTTCTTTTCTAATGAGCAGTTCTTC
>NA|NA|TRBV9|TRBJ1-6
CASSVEGLGDSPLHF
TGTGCCAGCAGCGTAGAGGGGCTTGGTGATTCACCCCTCCACTTT
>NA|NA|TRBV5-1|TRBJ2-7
CASSLAGAGSFHEQYF
TGCGCCAGCAGCTTGGCCGGGGCAGGTTCGTTCCACGAGCAGTACTTC
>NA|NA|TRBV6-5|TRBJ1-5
CASSYSGNQDQPQHF
TGTGCCAGCAGTTACTCGGGGAATCAGGATCAGCCCCAGCATTTT
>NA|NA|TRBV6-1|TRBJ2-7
CASRREPNREQYF
TGTGCCAGCAGAAGGGAGCCAAACAGGGAGCAGTACTTC
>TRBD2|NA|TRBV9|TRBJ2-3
CASSVGTSKGTDTQYF
TGTGCCAGCAGCGTAGGGACTAGTAAGGGCACAGATACGCAGTATTTT
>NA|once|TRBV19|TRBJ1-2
CASSIRSAGLNYGYTF
TGTGCCAGTAGTATCCGGTCGGCAGGGCTGAACTATGGCTACACCTTC
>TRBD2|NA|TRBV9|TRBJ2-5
CASSEGLAGTTRGQETQYF
TGTGCCAGCAGCGAGGGACTAGCGGGGACAACTAGGGGCCAAGAGACCCAGTACTTC
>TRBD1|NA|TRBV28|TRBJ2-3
CASSSGTGLWGGDTQYF
TGTGCCAGCAGTTCCGGGACAGGGTTGTGGGGAGGAGATACGCAGTATTTT
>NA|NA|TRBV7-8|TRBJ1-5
CASSLLGALNQPQHF
TGTGCCAGCAGCTTATTAGGGGCGTTAAATCAGCCCCAGCATTTT
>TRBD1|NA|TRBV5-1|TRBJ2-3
CASSPGQSKGTDTQYF
TGCGCCAGCAGCCCGGGACAGTCCAAAGGCACAGATACGCAGTATTTT
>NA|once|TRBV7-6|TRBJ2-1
CASSLGTGRSLDEQFF
TGTGCCAGCAGCTTAGGGACGGGGAGGTCCCTCGATGAGCAGTTCTTC
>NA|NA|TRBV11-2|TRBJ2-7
CASSSNYEQYF
TGTGCCAGCAGCTCCAACTACGAGCAGTACTTC
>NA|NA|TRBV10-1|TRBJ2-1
CASSESGTVRSYNEQFF
TGCGCCAGCAGTGAGTCCGGGACCGTCCGCTCCTACAATGAGCAGTTCTTC
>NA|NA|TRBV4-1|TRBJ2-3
CASSQGNWADTQYF
TGCGCCAGCAGCCAAGGGAACTGGGCAGATACGCAGTATTTT
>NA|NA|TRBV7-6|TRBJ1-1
CASRSRGTQGEAFF
TGTGCCAGCAGATCGCGGGGAACTCAAGGTGAAGCTTTCTTT
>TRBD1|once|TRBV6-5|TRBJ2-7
CASSGQVSSYEQYF
TGTGCCAGCAGCGGACAGGTGAGCTCCTACGAGCAGTACTTC
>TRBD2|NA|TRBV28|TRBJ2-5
CASSFSETSGKETQYF
TGTGCCAGCAGTTTTTCGGAGACTAGCGGGAAAGAGACCCAGTACTTC
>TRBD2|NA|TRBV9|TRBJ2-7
CASSVGLAGWEQYF
TGTGCCAGCAGCGTGGGACTAGCGGGGTGGGAGCAGTACTTC
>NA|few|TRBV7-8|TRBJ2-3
CASSFRSGTQYF
TGTGCCAGCAGCTTCAGGAGTGGTACGCAGTATTTT
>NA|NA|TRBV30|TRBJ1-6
CAWSHREGANSPLHF
TGTGCCTGGAGTCACCGGGAGGGAGCTAATTCACCCCTCCACTTT
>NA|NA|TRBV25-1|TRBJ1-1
CASSRRAEAFF
TGTGCCAGCAGTAGAAGGGCTGAAGCTTTCTTT
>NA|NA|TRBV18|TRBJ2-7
CASSTTGTNGEQYF
TGTGCCAGCTCAACAACCGGGACGAACGGCGAGCAGTACTTC
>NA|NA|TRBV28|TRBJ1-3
CASSLTSAHKTIYF
TGTGCCAGCAGTTTAACTTCGGCCCACAAGACCATATATTTT